These 10 T cell receptor beta chains were sequenced from one sample in a study of CD8 T cells in ankylosing spondylitis. Via MiXCR, TCRdb re-called the 5' RACE reads, giving one row per CDR3 protein. The profile covers 250,000 to 400,000 distinct CDR3 sequences, with approximately 10% appearing a single time and roughly 9.2% taken by the ten largest. The sample comprised blood, either unsorted or a sorted T cell fraction (not recorded which). The receptors stem from a female donor with ankylosing spondylitis or in good health (not recorded which).

This sequence joins TRBV7-2 and TRBJ2-1; D remains unclear. V was cut by 1 base and J by 7 bases, with 11 bases left in between. The CDR3 runs 14 residues. Germline CDR1 is SGHTA and CDR2 is FQGNSA. Here the CDR3 reads CASSLDPGWNEQFF. The DNA of the CDR3 is TGTGCCAGCAGCTTAGATCCGGGTTGGAATGAGCAGTTCTTC.

This clonotype was detected ten times or more. The chain uses TRBV10-2 and TRBJ2-3; tentative D call: TRBD2 (6 bases). The V gene's germline CDR1 is WSHSY and CDR2 SAAADI. With 4 bases removed from V and 2 bases from J, the gap between germline ends came to 13 bases. This CDR3 region has 15 residues. The CDR3 here is CASSGPGLHTDTQYF. CDR3 sequence (DNA): TGCGCCAGCAGTGGGCCGGGACTCCACACAGATACGCAGTATTTT.

This clonotype was counted at least ten times. The chain employs TRBV11-1 and TRBJ2-1; 10 positions match TRBD1. This CDR3 is built from 18 residues. V was pared by 2 bases and J by 6 bases, with 13 bases of the junction left unmatched. Germline loops: CDR1 SGHAT, CDR2 FQDESV (reference sequence). CDR3: CASSLPVSGQGISNEQFF. DNA for the CDR3: TGTGCCAGCAGCTTACCTGTTTCGGGACAGGGGATCAGCAATGAGCAGTTCTTC. The full variable domain, with the rest looked up from reference TRBV11-1 and TRBJ2-1, is EAEVAQSPRYKITEKSQAVAFWCDPISGHATLYWYRQILGQGPELLVQFQDESVVDDSQLPKDRFSAERLKGVDSTLKIQPAELGDSAMYLCASSLPVSGQGISNEQFFGPGTRLTVL.

This clonotype was seen many times. The gene calls are TRBV20-1 and TRBJ2-1, with 12 bases lining up with TRBD1. Losses at the gene ends were 8 bases for V and 8 bases for J; bases not matched to a gene: 13. The CDR3 runs to 15 residues. Germline V gene lookup returns CDR1 DFQATT and CDR2 SNEGSKA (reference sequence). The CDR3 DNA reads TGCAGTCCCTACCCCGGGACAGGGGGCAGGGATGAGCAGTTCTTC. Translation: CSPYPGTGGRDEQFF.

Remarks on this clonotype: The conserved final phenylalanine or tryptophan is absent from the CDR3, which likely points to a read error. The V call is TRBV20-1, the J call TRBJ1-1, with D unclear. CDR3 size: 11 residues. Trimming shortened V by 1 base and J by 6 bases, and 6 bases separated the two germline ends. Germline-derived CDR1 and CDR2 are DFQATT and SNEGSKA (reference sequence). CDR3 loop: CSARALSEAFY. The CDR3 region has the DNA TGCAGTGCTAGAGCCCTCTCTGAAGCTTTCTAT.

This clonotype was picked up many times. The chain links TRBV20-1 to TRBJ2-1; maybe TRBD1 (6 bases). The germline CDR1 and CDR2 sequences are DFQATT and SNEGSKA (reference sequence). Trimming removed 1 base at V and 8 bases at J, with 12 bases between. The CDR3 runs 13 residues. The DNA of the CDR3 is TGCAGTGCTAGAGCTCCAGGGGACCATGAGCAGTTCTTC. As protein: CSARAPGDHEQFF.

The chain carries TRBV7-2 and TRBJ2-2, with 7 bases lining up with TRBD2. With V trimmed by 3 bases and J by 5 bases, 6 bases remained unmatched. Germline values: CDR1 SGHTA, CDR2 FQGNSA. The CDR3 has 15 amino acids. The CDR3 nucleotides read TGTGCCAGCAGCTTTAATGGGGGGGGAACCGGGGAGCTGTTTTTT. It specifies CASSFNGGGTGELFF.

At least ten counts were recorded for this clonotype. The gene calls are TRBV7-2 and TRBJ2-2, with D hard to call. The V end lost 5 bases, the J end lost 6 bases, and 10 bases lay between the germline ends. CDR3 size: 13 residues. From germline, CDR1 is SGHTA and CDR2 FQGNSA. The CDR3 region is CASSPDVAGELFF. DNA of the CDR3: TGTGCCAGCAGCCCGGACGTAGCCGGGGAGCTGTTTTTT. The entire variable domain, with the rest obtained from reference TRBV7-2 and TRBJ2-2, is as follows: GAGVSQSPSNKVTEKGKDVELRCDPISGHTALYWYRQSLGQGLEFLIYFQGNSAPDKSGLPSDRFSAERTGGSVSTLTIQRTQQEDSAVYLCASSPDVAGELFFGEGSRLTVL.

A note on this clonotype: A junction boundary mismatches the germline segment, possibly from a read error. This chain connects TRBV7-7 to TRBJ1-3; tentative D call: TRBD1 (6 bases). The CDR3 loop spans 13 amino acids. Germline CDR1 is SSHAT and CDR2 is FNYEAQ (reference sequence). CDR3 loop: CASSSRRGDTIYF. The CDR3 region has the DNA TGTGCTAGCAGCTCCAGGAGGGGGGACACCATATATTTT.

This clonotype was detected many times. The genes are TRBV20-1 and TRBJ2-5; D is undetermined. CDR3 length: 13 amino acids. Per germline, CDR1 DFQATT and CDR2 SNEGSKA (reference sequence). Here the CDR3 reads CGITDPFQETQYF. The CDR3 bases are TGCGGAATCACGGACCCATTCCAAGAGACCCAGTACTTC.